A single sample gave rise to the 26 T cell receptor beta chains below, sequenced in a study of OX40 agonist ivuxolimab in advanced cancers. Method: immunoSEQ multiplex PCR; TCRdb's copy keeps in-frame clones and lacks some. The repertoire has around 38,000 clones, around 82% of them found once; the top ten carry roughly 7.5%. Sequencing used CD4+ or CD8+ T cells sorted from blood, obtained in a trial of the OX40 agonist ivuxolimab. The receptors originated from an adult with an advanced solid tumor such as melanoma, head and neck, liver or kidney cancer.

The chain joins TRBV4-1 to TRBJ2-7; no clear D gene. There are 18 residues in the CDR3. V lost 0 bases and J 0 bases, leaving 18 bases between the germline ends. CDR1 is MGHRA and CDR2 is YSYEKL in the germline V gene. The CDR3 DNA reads TGCGCCAGCAGCCAAGATAGTTGGAACACCCGGACCTCCTACGAGCAGTACTTC. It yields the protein CASSQDSWNTRTSYEQYF.

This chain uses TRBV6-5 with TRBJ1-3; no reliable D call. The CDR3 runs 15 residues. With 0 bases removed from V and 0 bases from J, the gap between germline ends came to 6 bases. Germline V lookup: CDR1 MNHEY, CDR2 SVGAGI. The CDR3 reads CASSYSEGSGNTIYF. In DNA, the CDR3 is TGTGCCAGCAGTTACTCTGAGGGCTCTGGAAACACCATATATTTT.

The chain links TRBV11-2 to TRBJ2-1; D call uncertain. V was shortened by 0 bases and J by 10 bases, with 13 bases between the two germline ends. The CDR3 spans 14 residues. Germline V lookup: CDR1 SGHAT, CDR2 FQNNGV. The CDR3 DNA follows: TGTGCCAGCAGCTTAGAAAGTCCCGACACGGAGCAGTTCTTC. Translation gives CASSLESPDTEQFF.

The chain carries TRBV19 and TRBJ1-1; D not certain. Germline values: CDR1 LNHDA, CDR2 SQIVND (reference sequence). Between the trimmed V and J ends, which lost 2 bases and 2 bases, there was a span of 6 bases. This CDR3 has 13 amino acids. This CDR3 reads CASSIYGNTEAFF. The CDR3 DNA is TGTGCCAGTAGTATATATGGAAACACTGAAGCTTTCTTT. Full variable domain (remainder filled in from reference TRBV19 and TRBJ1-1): DGGITQSPKYLFRKEGQNVTLSCEQNLNHDAMYWYRQDPGQGLRLIYYSQIVNDFQKGDIAEGYSVSREKKESFPLTVTSAQKNPTAFYLCASSIYGNTEAFFGQGTRLTVV.

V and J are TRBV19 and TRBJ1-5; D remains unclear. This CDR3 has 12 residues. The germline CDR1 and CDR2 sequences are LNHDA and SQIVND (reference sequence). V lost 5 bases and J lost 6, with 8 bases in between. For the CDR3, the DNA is TGTGCCAGTAGTGGATTGGGTCAGCCCCAGCATTTT. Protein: CASSGLGQPQHF.

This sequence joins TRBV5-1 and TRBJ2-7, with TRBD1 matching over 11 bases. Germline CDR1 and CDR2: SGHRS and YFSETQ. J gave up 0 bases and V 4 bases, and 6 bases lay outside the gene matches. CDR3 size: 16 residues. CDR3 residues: CASSAGQGAVSYEQYF. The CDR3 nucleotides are TGCGCCAGCAGCGCAGGACAGGGGGCTGTCTCCTACGAGCAGTACTTC.

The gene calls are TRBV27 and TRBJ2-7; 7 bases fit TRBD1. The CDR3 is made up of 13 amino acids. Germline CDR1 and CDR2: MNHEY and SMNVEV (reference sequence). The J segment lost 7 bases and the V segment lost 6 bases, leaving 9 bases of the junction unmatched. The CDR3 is CASSIVGTEEQYF. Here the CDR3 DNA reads TGTGCCAGCAGCATTGTAGGGACAGAAGAGCAGTACTTC.

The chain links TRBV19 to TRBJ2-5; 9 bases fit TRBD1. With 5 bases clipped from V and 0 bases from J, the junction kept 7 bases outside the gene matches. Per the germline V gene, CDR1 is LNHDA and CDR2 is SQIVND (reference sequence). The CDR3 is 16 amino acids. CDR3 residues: CASSAPTGGHQETQYF. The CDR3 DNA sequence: TGTGCCAGTAGTGCCCCGACAGGGGGTCACCAAGAGACCCAGTACTTC.

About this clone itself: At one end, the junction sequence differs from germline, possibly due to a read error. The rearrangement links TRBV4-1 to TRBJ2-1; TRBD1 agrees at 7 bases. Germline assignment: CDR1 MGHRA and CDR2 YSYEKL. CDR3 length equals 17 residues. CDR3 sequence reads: CASGQQGNTYSYNEQFF. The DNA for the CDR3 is TGCGCCAGCGGCCAACAGGGGAACACATACTCCTACAATGAGCAGTTCTTC.

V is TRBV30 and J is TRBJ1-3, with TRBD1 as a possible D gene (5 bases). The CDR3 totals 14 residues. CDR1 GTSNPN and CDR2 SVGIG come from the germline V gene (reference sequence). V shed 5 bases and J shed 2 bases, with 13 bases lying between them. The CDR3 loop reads CAWGGTPTGNTIYF. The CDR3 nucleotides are TGTGCCTGGGGTGGGACGCCGACTGGAAACACCATATATTTT.

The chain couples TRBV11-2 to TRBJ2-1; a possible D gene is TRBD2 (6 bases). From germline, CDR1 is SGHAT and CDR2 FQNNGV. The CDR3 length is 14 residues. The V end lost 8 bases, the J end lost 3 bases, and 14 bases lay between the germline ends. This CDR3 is CASARAGYYNEQFF. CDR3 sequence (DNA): TGTGCCAGCGCTAGGGCGGGATACTACAATGAGCAGTTCTTC.

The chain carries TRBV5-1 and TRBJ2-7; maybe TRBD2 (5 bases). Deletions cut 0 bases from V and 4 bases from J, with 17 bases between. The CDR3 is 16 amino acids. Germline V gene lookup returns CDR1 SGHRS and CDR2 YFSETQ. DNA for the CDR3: TGCGCCAGCAGCTTGGTCTCCGGGGAGACAAAGTACGAGCAGTACTTC. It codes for CASSLVSGETKYEQYF.

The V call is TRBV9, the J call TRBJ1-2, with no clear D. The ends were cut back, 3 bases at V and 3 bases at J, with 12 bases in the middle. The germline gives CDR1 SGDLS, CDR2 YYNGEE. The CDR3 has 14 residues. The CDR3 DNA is TGTGCCAGCAGCGCGGATACACATTACTATGGCTACACCTTC. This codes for CASSADTHYYGYTF.

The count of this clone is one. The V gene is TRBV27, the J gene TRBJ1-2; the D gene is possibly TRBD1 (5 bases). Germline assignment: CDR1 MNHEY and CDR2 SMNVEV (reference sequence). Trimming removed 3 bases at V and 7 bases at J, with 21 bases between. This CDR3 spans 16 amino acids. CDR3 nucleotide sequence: TGTGCCAGCAGTTTTACTGGTGGCAGGGCCCTCGGTGGCTACACCTTC. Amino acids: CASSFTGGRALGGYTF.

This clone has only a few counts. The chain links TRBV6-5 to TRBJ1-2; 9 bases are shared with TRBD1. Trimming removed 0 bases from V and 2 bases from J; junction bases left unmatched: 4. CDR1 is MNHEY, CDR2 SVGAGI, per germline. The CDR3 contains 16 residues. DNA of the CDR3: TGTGCCAGCAGTTACTCGAGAACAGGGGGCAACTATGGCTACACCTTC. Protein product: CASSYSRTGGNYGYTF.

The CDR3 protein is CASSLVTGAEAFF. The CDR3 DNA is TGTGCCAGCAGCTTGGTAACGGGTGCTGAAGCTTTCTTT. This chain uses TRBV5-6 with TRBJ1-1; D is unresolved. This CDR3 is built from 13 residues. Deletions cut 0 bases from V and 6 bases from J, with 9 bases between. Germline CDR1 SGHDT, CDR2 YYEEEE.

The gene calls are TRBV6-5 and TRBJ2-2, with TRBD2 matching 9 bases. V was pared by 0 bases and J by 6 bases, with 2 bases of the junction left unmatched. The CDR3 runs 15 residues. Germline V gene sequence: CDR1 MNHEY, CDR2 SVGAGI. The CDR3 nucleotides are TGTGCCAGCAGTTACTCTAGCGGGAGTCCCGGGGAGCTGTTTTTT. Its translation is CASSYSSGSPGELFF.

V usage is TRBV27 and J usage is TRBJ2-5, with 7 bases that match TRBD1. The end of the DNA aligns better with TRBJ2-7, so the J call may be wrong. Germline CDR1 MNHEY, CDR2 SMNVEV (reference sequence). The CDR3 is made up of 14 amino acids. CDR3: CASSPGQLIYEQYF. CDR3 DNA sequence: TGTGCCAGCAGTCCGGGACAGCTGATTTACGAGCAGTACTTC.

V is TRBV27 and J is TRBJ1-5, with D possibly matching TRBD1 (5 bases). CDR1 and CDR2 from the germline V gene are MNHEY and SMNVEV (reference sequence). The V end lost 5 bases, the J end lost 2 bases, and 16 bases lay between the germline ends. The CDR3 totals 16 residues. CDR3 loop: CASSPHQGMGNQPQHF. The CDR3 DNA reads TGTGCCAGCAGTCCCCATCAGGGAATGGGCAATCAGCCCCAGCATTTT.

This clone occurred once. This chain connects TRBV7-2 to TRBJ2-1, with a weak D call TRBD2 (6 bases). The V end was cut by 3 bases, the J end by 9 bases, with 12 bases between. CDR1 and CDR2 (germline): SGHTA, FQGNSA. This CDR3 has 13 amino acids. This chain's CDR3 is CASSLPSVGEQFF. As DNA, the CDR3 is TGTGCCAGCAGCTTGCCTAGCGTTGGTGAGCAGTTCTTC. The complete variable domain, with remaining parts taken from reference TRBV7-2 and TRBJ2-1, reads GAGVSQSPSNKVTEKGKDVELRCDPISGHTALYWYRQSLGQGLEFLIYFQGNSAPDKSGLPSDRFSAERTGGSVSTLTIQRTQQEDSAVYLCASSLPSVGEQFFGPGTRLTVL.

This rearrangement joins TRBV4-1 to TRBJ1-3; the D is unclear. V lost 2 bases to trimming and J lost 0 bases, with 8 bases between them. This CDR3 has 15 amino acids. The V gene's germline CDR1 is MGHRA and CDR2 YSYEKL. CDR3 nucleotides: TGCGCCAGCAGCCAATTCCGGGACTCTGGAAACACCATATATTTT. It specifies CASSQFRDSGNTIYF.

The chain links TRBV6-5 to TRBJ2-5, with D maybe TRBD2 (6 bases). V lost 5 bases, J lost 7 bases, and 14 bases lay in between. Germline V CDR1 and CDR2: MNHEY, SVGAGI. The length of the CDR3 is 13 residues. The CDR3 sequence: CASSLRREGTQYF. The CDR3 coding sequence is TGTGCCAGCAGTCTGAGGCGGGAAGGGACCCAGTACTTC.

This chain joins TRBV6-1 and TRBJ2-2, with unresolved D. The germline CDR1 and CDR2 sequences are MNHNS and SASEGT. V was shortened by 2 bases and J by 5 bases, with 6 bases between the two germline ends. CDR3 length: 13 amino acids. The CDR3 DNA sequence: TGTGCCAGCAGTGAATCAGCTACCGGGGAGCTGTTTTTT. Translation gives CASSESATGELFF.

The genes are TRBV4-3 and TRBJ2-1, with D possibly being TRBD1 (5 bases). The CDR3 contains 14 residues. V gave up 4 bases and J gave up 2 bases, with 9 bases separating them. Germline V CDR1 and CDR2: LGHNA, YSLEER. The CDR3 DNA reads TGCGCCAGCAGCCGCCCAGGGACCTACAATGAGCAGTTCTTC. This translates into CASSRPGTYNEQFF.

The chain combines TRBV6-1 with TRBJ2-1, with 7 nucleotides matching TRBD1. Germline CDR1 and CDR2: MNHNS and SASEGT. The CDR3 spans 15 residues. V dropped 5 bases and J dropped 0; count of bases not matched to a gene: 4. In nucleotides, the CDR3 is TGTGCCAGCAGTTCCGGGACAGTCTCCTACAATGAGCAGTTCTTC. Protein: CASSSGTVSYNEQFF.

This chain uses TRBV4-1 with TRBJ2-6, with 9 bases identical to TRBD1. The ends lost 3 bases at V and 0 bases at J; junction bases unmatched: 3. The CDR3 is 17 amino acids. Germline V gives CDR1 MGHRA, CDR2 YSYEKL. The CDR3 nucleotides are TGCGCCAGCAGCCAGGCGACAGGGGGCTCTGGGGCCAACGTCCTGACTTTC. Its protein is CASSQATGGSGANVLTF.